One sample yielded the 32 T cell receptor beta chains listed below, sequenced in a study of tumor-infiltrating lymphocytes in glioblastoma multiforme. Three nested ARM-PCR rounds with V-beta and C-beta primers built TCRB libraries. Using its own MiXCR run on the multiplex PCR reads, TCRdb lists one record per CDR3 protein. The repertoire holds about 9,600 distinct CDR3 sequences, with approximately 70% as singletons. The sample was brain tumor tissue. All receptors come from a male donor with glioblastoma.

This clonotype was observed a few times. Being one base from a much bigger clone, this may be a read error. The V and J genes are TRBV4-1 and TRBJ1-1, with a tentative D call TRBD1 (5 bases). V dropped 5 bases and J dropped 0 bases, with 13 bases sitting between them. The CDR3 is 15 amino acids. Germline CDR1 reads MGHRA; CDR2 reads YSYEKL. This chain's CDR3 is CASSNPTVLNTEAFF. As DNA, the CDR3 is TGCGCCAGCAGCAACCCGACAGTGTTGAACACTGAAGCTTTCTTT.

The rearrangement uses TRBV30 and TRBJ2-4; 8 bases align to TRBD2. V shed 5 bases and J 6 bases; nucleotides not matched to a gene: 3. Germline CDR1 and CDR2: GTSNPN and SVGIG (reference sequence). The CDR3 totals 12 residues. CDR3 region: CAWAREGNIQYF. The CDR3 DNA sequence: TGTGCCTGGGCCCGGGAGGGAAACATTCAGTACTTC.

In the case of this clonotype: Since a much larger clone is just one base distant, this may be a read error. The V and J genes are TRBV10-3 and TRBJ2-1, with TRBD2 identical over 7 bases. After removal of 5 bases from V and 1 base from J, the junction contained 8 bases not matched to a gene. The germline CDR1 and CDR2 sequences are ENHRY and SYGVKD. The CDR3 covers 16 residues. The chain's CDR3 is CAISQWDYMSYNEQFF. In nucleotides, the CDR3 is TGTGCCATCAGTCAGTGGGACTACATGTCCTACAATGAGCAGTTCTTC.

This rearrangement joins TRBV11-3 to TRBJ1-1; no clear D gene. The CDR3 is 13 residues long. Germline loops: CDR1 SGHNT, CDR2 YENEEA. Trimming removed 0 bases from V and 2 bases from J, with 4 bases in between. The CDR3 coding sequence is TGTGCCAGCAGCTTAGATGCAAACACTGAAGCTTTCTTT. Translating gives CASSLDANTEAFF.

This clonotype came up many times. This chain links TRBV2 with TRBJ1-4; D unresolved. V was shortened by 6 bases and J by 5 bases, with 10 bases between the two germline ends. This CDR3 region has 13 residues. Germline lookup yields CDR1 SNHLY and CDR2 FYNNEI. The CDR3 reads CASRTRNNEKLFF. CDR3 nucleotide sequence: TGTGCCAGCAGAACCAGAAACAATGAAAAACTGTTTTTT.

This clonotype has a single count. This chain uses TRBV20-1 with TRBJ2-4, with 7 bases aligning to TRBD2. V dropped 6 bases and J dropped 2; count of bases not matched to a gene: 7. Germline CDR1 and CDR2: DFQATT and SNEGSKA (reference sequence). The CDR3 covers 14 residues. The CDR3 is CSAGGGWPKNIQYF. The CDR3 bases are TGCAGTGCGGGGGGGGGGTGGCCCAAAAACATTCAGTACTTC.

Concerning this clonotype itself: At one end the junction does not follow the germline gene, possibly because of a read error. The V gene is TRBV6-6, the J gene TRBJ1-1, with D perhaps TRBD1 (6 bases). The CDR3 loop spans 17 amino acids. Germline CDR1 and CDR2: MNHNY and SVGAGI (reference sequence). Here the CDR3 DNA reads TGTGCCAGCATTTACGGCGGCCCGGGACATCGGAACACTGAAGCTTTTTTT. Its translation is CASIYGGPGHRNTEAFF.

Details on this clonotype: Because it lacks the conserved phenylalanine or tryptophan at the end, this CDR3 is likely a read error. Because the CDR3's place on the DNA is in doubt, the DNA is left out and the CDR3 is given as listed by TCRdb. V is TRBV12-3 or TRBV12-4 and J is TRBJ2-3; the table's D call, TRBD2, was not checked against the DNA. Termini included, the CDR3 measures 17 amino acids. The CDR3 here is CASSSTSGRAGADTQYL.

As concerns this clonotype: A junction end diverges from the germline sequence, so it may reflect a read error. V gene TRBV6-5 combines with J gene TRBJ1-4; D not resolved. Germline assignment: CDR1 MNHEY and CDR2 SVGAGI. This CDR3 contains 16 residues. CDR3 protein: CASSYDGSPTDEKLFF. The CDR3 DNA sequence: TGTGCCAGCAGTTACGATGGGTCGCCAACTGATGAAAAACTGTTTTTT.

At least ten counts were recorded for this clonotype. A read error may account for a junction end that differs from germline. The DNA for the CDR3 is TGCGGCGTTGAGGCGGGCGGGGTGGGCGAGCAGTACTTC. It is translated as CGVEAGGVGEQYF. V usage is TRBV29-1 and J usage is TRBJ2-7; D is possibly TRBD2 (6 bases). Germline CDR1 SQVTM, CDR2 ANQGSEA. This CDR3 is built from 13 residues.

The chain combines TRBV6-1 with TRBJ2-7, with no clear D. Trimming removed 3 bases from V and 2 bases from J, with 5 bases in between. The CDR3 runs 12 residues. CDR1 is MNHNS, CDR2 SASEGT, per germline. The CDR3, as DNA: TGTGCCAGCAGTGACGGTCCCTACGAGCAGTACTTC. Amino acids: CASSDGPYEQYF.

Comments on this clonotype: The junction differs from germline at one of its ends, possibly a read error. This rearrangement joins TRBV20-1 to TRBJ2-7; perhaps D is TRBD1 or TRBD2 (5 bases each). The CDR3 runs to 13 residues. Germline V lookup: CDR1 DFQATT, CDR2 SNEGSKA (reference sequence). The CDR3 DNA reads TGCAGTGCTTCCGGGACCGTCTCCTACAAGCAGTACTTC. Translating it yields CSASGTVSYKQYF.

About this clonotype itself: A much more abundant neighbour one base away suggests this may be a read error. The gene calls are TRBV6-2 or TRBV6-3 and TRBJ1-5; D is unclear. V shed 5 bases and J shed 5 bases, with 16 bases lying between them. The CDR3 is 15 residues long. Germline V gives CDR1 MNHEY, CDR2 SVGEGT. CDR3 bases: TGTGCCAGCAGTCCCCATGGGGTGCGCGATCAGCCCCAGCATTTT. Its translation: CASSPHGVRDQPQHF.

The rearrangement uses TRBV11-2 and TRBJ1-6; possibly TRBD1 for D (5 bases). Trimming left V 5 bases short and J 10 bases short, with 18 bases between. The germline CDR1 and CDR2 sequences are SGHAT and FQNNGV. There are 15 residues in the CDR3. CDR3 in DNA: TGTGCCAGCAGCCCGGGGACCTACAGAGGGTCACCCCTCCACTTT. Residues: CASSPGTYRGSPLHF.

This clonotype showed up just a few times. The rearrangement uses TRBV20-1 and TRBJ2-3, with D tentatively TRBD2 (5 bases). Between the trimmed V and J ends, which lost 0 bases and 7 bases, there was a span of 11 bases. Germline lookup yields CDR1 DFQATT and CDR2 SNEGSKA (reference sequence). This CDR3 is 13 amino acids long. CDR3 in DNA: TGCAGTGCTAGAGATATGTCGGGGTATACGCAGTATTTT. It encodes CSARDMSGYTQYF.

By sample fraction, this clonotype is medium-sized. This chain connects TRBV30 to TRBJ2-4, with D possibly matching TRBD1 (6 bases). V was trimmed by 8 bases and J by 4 bases, leaving 15 bases between them. Germline CDR1 GTSNPN, CDR2 SVGIG (reference sequence). This CDR3 comprises 13 residues. CDR3 loop: CASRGQGKNIQYF. CDR3 sequence (DNA): TGTGCCAGCCGGGGACAAGGGAAAAACATTCAGTACTTC. Full variable domain (missing parts from reference TRBV30 and TRBJ2-4): SQTIHQWPATLVQPVGSPLSLECTVEGTSNPNLYWYRQAAGRGLQLLFYSVGIGQISSEVPQNLSASRPQDRQFILSSKKLLLSDSGFYLCASRGQGKNIQYFGAGTRLSVL.

This clonotype was detected many times. The chain combines TRBV7-9 with TRBJ2-3; 10 nucleotides agree with TRBD2. This CDR3 contains 16 residues. V was clipped by 7 bases and J by 6 bases; unmatched bases: 13. Germline V gives CDR1 SEHNR, CDR2 FQNEAQ (reference sequence). DNA of the CDR3: TGTGCCAGCACCCAACCTCAAGCGGGAGGGACGGATACGCAGTATTTT. Translation gives CASTQPQAGGTDTQYF. The variable domain in full, with the rest retrieved from reference TRBV7-9 and TRBJ2-3, is DTGVSQNPRHKITKRGQNVTFRCDPISEHNRLYWYRQTLGQGPEFLTYFQNEAQLEKSRLLSDRFSAERPKGSFSTLEIQRTEQGDSAMYLCASTQPQAGGTDTQYFGPGTRLTVL.

This clonotype was seen a handful of times. CDR3 in DNA: TGTGCCAGCAGCCAAGATTCAGAGAGCACAGATACGCAGTATTTT. Translated, it gives CASSQDSESTDTQYF. The rearrangement uses TRBV4-2 and TRBJ2-3; D gene uncertain. V lost 0 bases, J lost 0 bases, and 7 bases lay in between. The CDR3 has 15 residues. Per the germline V gene, CDR1 is LGHNA and CDR2 is YNFKEQ.

This clonotype has a count of ten or more. This chain connects TRBV11-2 to TRBJ2-7, with D possibly being TRBD1 (6 bases). The CDR3 has 15 amino acids. V lost 5 bases and J 4 bases, leaving 18 bases between the germline ends. Germline CDR1 SGHAT, CDR2 FQNNGV. CDR3 in amino acids: CASSQLTGHSYEQYF. The DNA of the CDR3 is TGTGCCAGCAGCCAGCTAACGGGACACTCTTACGAGCAGTACTTC.

This clonotype was found once. The chain carries TRBV11-2 and TRBJ2-2; 8 nucleotides align to TRBD1. This CDR3 comprises 16 residues. V was clipped by 2 bases and J by 1 base; unmatched bases: 3. Germline V CDR1 and CDR2: SGHAT, FQNNGV. CDR3 in amino acids: CASSLKGTGNTGELFF. The CDR3, as DNA: TGTGCCAGCAGCTTAAAAGGGACAGGGAACACCGGGGAGCTGTTTTTT.

On this clonotype: A much larger clone is a single base away; this may be a read error. The chain combines TRBV7-9 with TRBJ2-4; D is unclear. Trimming left V 3 bases short and J 10 bases short, with 19 bases between. CDR3 length equals 15 residues. Germline V gene sequence: CDR1 SEHNR, CDR2 FQNEAQ (reference sequence). The CDR3 here is CASSFPQDRGKIQYF. CDR3 in DNA: TGTGCCAGCAGCTTCCCGCAGGATCGTGGAAAAATTCAGTACTTC.

The chain links TRBV4-2 to TRBJ1-3; D is unclear. V lost 0 bases and J 0 bases, leaving 6 bases between the germline ends. CDR1 is LGHNA, CDR2 YNFKEQ, per germline. This CDR3 has 15 residues. Written as DNA, the CDR3 is TGTGCCAGCAGCCAAGAGGGAATCTCTGGAAACACCATATATTTT. It translates to CASSQEGISGNTIYF.

In the case of this clonotype: The conserved phenylalanine or tryptophan is not found at the CDR3 terminus, so this likely reflects a read error. The rearrangement joins TRBV29-1 to TRBJ1-2; no clear D gene. Trimming pared 0 bases from V and 8 bases from J, leaving 7 bases between. Germline loops: CDR1 SQVTM, CDR2 ANQGSEA. This CDR3 comprises 11 residues. The CDR3 bases are TGCAGCGTTGAAGAAGCCTACGGCTACACCTCC. Its translation is CSVEEAYGYTS.

The chain joins TRBV20-1 to TRBJ2-5, with unresolved D. Germline V gene lookup returns CDR1 DFQATT and CDR2 SNEGSKA (reference sequence). This CDR3 region has 12 residues. V lost 5 bases, J lost 5 bases, and 12 bases lay in between. In nucleotides, the CDR3 is TGCAGTGCTGGGGAACTCACGGAGACCCAGTACTTC. Translated, it gives CSAGELTETQYF.

Remarks on this clonotype: This could be a read error, since a much larger clone is one nucleotide away. The CDR3: CASSLGISGNNEQFF. Here the CDR3 DNA reads TGCGCCAGCAGCCTTGGGATTAGCGGGAACAATGAGCAGTTCTTC. The genes are TRBV5-1 and TRBJ2-1; 8 nucleotides align to TRBD2. The germline V gene encodes CDR1 SGHRS and CDR2 YFSETQ. V trimming: 4 bases; J trimming: 5 bases; junction bases outside the gene matches: 8. The length of the CDR3 is 15 residues.

The chain recombines TRBV6-5 with TRBJ1-6; 8 bases map to TRBD1. The CDR3 has 14 amino acids. The V gene end was trimmed by 4 bases and the J gene end by 7 bases; junction bases not matched to a gene: 3. Germline V lookup: CDR1 MNHEY, CDR2 SVGAGI. For the CDR3, the DNA is TGTGCCAGCAGTTCCCGGGACAGGAATTCACCCCTCCACTTT. Amino acids: CASSSRDRNSPLHF.

Of note for this clonotype: The CDR3 does not close with the conserved phenylalanine or tryptophan, likely indicating a read error. The chain combines TRBV11-2 with TRBJ2-1; D might be TRBD2 (6 bases). CDR3 length: 13 residues. The germline V gene encodes CDR1 SGHAT and CDR2 FQNNGV. CDR3 protein: CSSSLDRGNEQFC. CDR3 nucleotides: TGTTCCAGCAGCTTAGATCGGGGGAATGAGCAGTTCTGC.

The CDR3 bases are TGTGCCAGCAGTGCGAAACCGGGTTACTCCTACAATGAGCAGTTCTTC. Translation gives CASSAKPGYSYNEQFF. The chain has TRBV6-5 and TRBJ2-1, with D unclear. This CDR3 has 16 amino acids. V lost 5 bases and J lost 0, with 14 bases in between. Germline CDR1 is MNHEY and CDR2 is SVGAGI.

On this clonotype: One base away lies a much larger clone, so this may be a sequencing read error. The V call is TRBV5-1, the J call TRBJ2-1; a weak D match, TRBD1 (5 bases). The CDR3 consists of 15 residues. Germline CDR1 and CDR2: SGHRS and YFSETQ. The chain's CDR3 is CASSLGIGVYTEQFF. CDR3 coding DNA: TGCGCCAGCAGCTTGGGGATAGGGGTCTACACTGAGCAGTTCTTC.

As regards this clonotype: No conserved phenylalanine or tryptophan ends this CDR3, so it is likely a read error. The V gene is TRBV20-1, the J gene TRBJ1-1; D unresolved. The CDR3 spans 11 residues. Germline CDR1 and CDR2: DFQATT and SNEGSKA (reference sequence). The germline V and J ends were trimmed by 3 bases and 11 bases, with 13 bases remaining between them. DNA for the CDR3: TGCAGTGCTAGTGACCAGTTTTTCGCTTTCCTC. Its protein is CSASDQFFAFL.

A note on this clonotype: The junction does not match germline at one end; this may be a read error. The genes are TRBV12-3 or TRBV12-4 and TRBJ2-5, with D unresolved. The CDR3 runs to 12 residues. CDR3 sequence (DNA): TGTGCCAACAGTCCAAGGATAGAGACCCAGTACTTC. It translates to CANSPRIETQYF.

Of note for this clonotype: The missing conserved phenylalanine or tryptophan at the end of this CDR3 makes a read error likely. The chain employs TRBV11-3 and TRBJ2-3; no definite D call. V shed 1 base and J shed 9 bases, with 11 bases lying between them. The CDR3 consists of 13 residues. Germline CDR1 is SGHNT and CDR2 is YENEEA. The DNA for the CDR3 is TGTGCCAGCAGCTTAGCCCCCACATACACGCAGTATTTG. Translating it yields CASSLAPTYTQYL.